What follows is one T cell receptor beta chain and its context. Its target is not known. A single base separates this from a much larger clone, so it may be a read error. This record comes from a study of post-analysis software for immune sequencing data. Whole-study findings and limits: In patients, TRBV5-6, TRBV5-1 and TRBV20-1 belonged to several TRBV segments found more frequently than in controls. People with multiple sclerosis had a significantly lower normalized Chao1 diversity than controls did.

The germline V gene encodes CDR1 ENHRY and CDR2 SYGVKD. The CDR3 runs to 18 residues. TCR beta cDNA libraries had unique molecular identifiers. TCRdb reprocessed the PCR reads with MiXCR, giving one entry per CDR3 protein. The profile shows about 820,000 distinct CDR3 sequences, around 53% of them singletons. Sequencing was performed on blood. The receptor comes from a girl aged 10-17 years with multiple sclerosis. The rearrangement uses TRBV10-3 and TRBJ2-1; 7 nucleotides align to TRBD2. CDR3 amino acids: CAIGESIGRGNSYNEQFF. CDR3 sequence (DNA): TGTGCCATCGGTGAGTCGATAGGGCGGGGGAACTCCTACAATGAGCAGTTCTTC.